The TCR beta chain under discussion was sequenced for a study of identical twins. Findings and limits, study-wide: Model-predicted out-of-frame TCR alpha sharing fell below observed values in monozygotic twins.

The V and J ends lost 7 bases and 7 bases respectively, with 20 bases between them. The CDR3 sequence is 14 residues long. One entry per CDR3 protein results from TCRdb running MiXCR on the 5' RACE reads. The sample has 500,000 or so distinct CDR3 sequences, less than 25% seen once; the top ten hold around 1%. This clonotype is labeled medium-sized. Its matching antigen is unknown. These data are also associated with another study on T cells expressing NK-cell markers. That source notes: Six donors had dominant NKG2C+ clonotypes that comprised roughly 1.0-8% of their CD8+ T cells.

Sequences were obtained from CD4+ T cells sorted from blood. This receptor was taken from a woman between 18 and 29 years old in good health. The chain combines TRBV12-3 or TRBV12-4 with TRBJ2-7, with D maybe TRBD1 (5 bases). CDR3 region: CASKVRAGSGEQYF. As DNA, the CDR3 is TGTGCCAGCAAGGTCCGGGCAGGGTCAGGTGAGCAGTACTTC.